This T cell receptor beta chain derives from a study of blood T cell repertoires in COVID-19. About the research overall: Samples taken during acute and convalescent COVID-19 were collected in the United States, Italy and Spain. Nucleic acid was either cDNA or gDNA, and it came from T cells, B-cell-depleted T cells, or PBMCs.

In the authors' workflow: Cell counts per sample came from amplifying reference gene primers. Sequenced by immunoSEQ multiplex PCR; TCRdb stores in-frame clones only, minus some. V, J and clone size are those of that table, while D and trimming were read from the DNA. This sample carries some 110,000 clones, less than 90% of them seen once, and the ten largest clones take approximately 2.1%. The sample comprised peripheral blood. The source is a man aged 30 to 45 with acute or convalescent COVID-19.

The CDR3: CASRTAGEKTQYF. In DNA, the CDR3 is TGTGCCAGCAGAACCGCGGGGGAAAAGACCCAGTACTTC. The chain employs TRBV7-2 and TRBJ2-5, with 7 positions matching TRBD2. V dropped 6 bases and J dropped 6; count of bases not matched to a gene: 7. Looked up from germline, CDR1 is SGHTA and CDR2 is FQGNSA. CDR3 length equals 13 residues.